The present TCR beta chain was sequenced within a study of T cells in Graves' hyperthyroidism and ophthalmopathy (dated by TCRdb to the late 2010s). A note on the overall study: Peripheral blood samples were taken at initial diagnosis, before any treatment was given. A discovery cohort of about 96 patients, roughly 43 with Graves' ophthalmopathy and over 55 with stable Graves' hyperthyroidism, was used to find distinguishing TCR V-J signatures. Prospective prediction of ophthalmopathy was tested in an independent validation cohort of fewer than 20 hyperthyroidism patients and approximately 17 patients who later progressed to ophthalmopathy. The roughly 90 discovery patients were divided at random into training and test sets in a 7:3 ratio. In roughly six Graves' hyperthyroidism patients, the study also compared T-cell repertoires from thyroid tissue with T-cell repertoires from blood. After sampling, hyperthyroidism patients received methimazole starting at 30 mg daily, and ophthalmopathy patients received high-dose intravenous methylprednisolone. The paper describes TCR Vbeta CDR3 sequencing of roughly 130 peripheral blood samples, made up of 43 ophthalmopathy patients, 70 to 75 hyperthyroidism patients and 17 progressor patients. General study outcomes and caveats: During validation, the model predicted progression to ophthalmopathy a median of approximately 6 months ahead of onset, with around 65% sensitivity and 72.22% specificity. Most expanded thyroid clonotypes (frequency above 0.001) were also detected in blood, suggesting blood repertoires may reflect thyroid immune responses. No statistical method was used to fix the sample size in advance, and group allocation was not hidden from the investigators. Ophthalmopathy was separated from stable hyperthyroidism by a 13 V-J signature model, with 85% to 90% sensitivity and approximately 84% specificity obtained in cross-validation and 80%/75% obtained in testing.

On this clonotype itself: Its antigen has not been determined. No much larger clone is present one base from it, and per-base qualities are unavailable.

The junction carries 14 bases between V and J, which are trimmed by 5 bases and 1 base respectively. Taken from the germline V gene, the CDR1 and CDR2 loops are LGHNA and YSLEER. The CDR3 runs 16 residues from the cysteine to the phenylalanine. Left in the record is the CDR3 DNA by itself, 48 bases read in frame from the first base. A patient counted as having stable Graves' hyperthyroidism if no progression to ophthalmopathy occurred over 18 months of follow-up. Hyperthyroidism patients were aged 18 to 65 years and newly diagnosed, with disease duration of less than 2 months. Exclusion was applied to patients with uncontrolled infections, other autoimmune diseases, pregnancy or lactation. Diagnoses were established on the basis of clinical symptoms, serum thyroxine and TRAb, thyroid ultrasound, and orbital computed tomography. PBMCs were separated from 10 ml of fresh peripheral blood using Ficoll-Paque density gradient centrifugation. Trizol reagent was used to extract total RNA, and RNA quality was then checked on an Agilent 2100 Bioanalyzer.

Amplification of TCR beta CDR3 regions was carried out from RNA transcripts. A first-round RT-PCR of the TCR CDR3 used the HTBI primer set with the Qiagen OneStep RT-PCR kit. Libraries were constructed in a second round of multiplex PCR, after which size selection and purification were performed. Paired-end sequencing of the libraries was performed with 100 bp reads on an Illumina HiSeq2000. Concerning the study's data processing: SOAPnuke was used to process the raw data, removing reads that contained adapters or uncalled bases, had a mean Phred below 15, or lacked an exact match to the constant primer or identifier. COPE v1.2.5 was used to merge the high-quality paired reads, and each unique nucleotide sequence was defined as a clonotype. MiTCR v1.1 was used to align clonotypes to the IMGT TRBV, TRBD and TRBJ reference segments. The analysis was restricted to V-J combinations with a frequency above 0.0001, which together covered 99% to 99.2% of the repertoires. A TCS score was defined as the ratio between F50 (clonal expansion) and ExV (chaos), using BLOSUM62-based TCRdist between CDR3 peptides within each V-J. Welch's t-statistics and random forest reduced just over 500 V-J features to about 12, which were used in a naive Bayes classifier (R e1071). TCRdb trimmed public reads at Q25 via fastp, called clones via MiXCR and kept in-frame beta chains. CDR3 protein sequences are deduplicated, and each keeps its most common genes and DNA. TCRdb, not the authors, supplied the V and J calls. The sample table shows a few hundred thousand distinct CDR3 sequences, and 12% to 15% are seen once. The ten largest account for 5% to 6% of the sample.

This chain is built from TRBV4-3 and TRBJ2-2, with no confidently assigned D gene. Specimen: blood. This TCR was recovered from a woman younger than 30 with Graves' hyperthyroidism. The bases read TGCGCCAGCAGCGCGACACGGAACCAGAACACCGGGGAGCTGTTTTTT. It translates as CASSATRNQNTGELFF.